The sequence of this T cell receptor beta chain was determined in a study of T cells in Graves' hyperthyroidism and ophthalmopathy. Study-wide findings and caveats: Among thyroid clonotypes expanded above 0.001, most also appeared in blood.

CDR1 is SGHTA, CDR2 FQGNSA, per germline. Losses at the gene ends were 8 bases for V and 2 bases for J; bases not matched to a gene: 7. This CDR3 is 14 amino acids long. Exclusion followed for patients with uncontrolled infection, other autoimmune disease, pregnancy or lactation. Clinicians diagnosed patients from clinical symptoms, serum thyroxine and TRAb, thyroid ultrasound and orbital computed tomography. From 8.5 to 10 ml of fresh peripheral blood, PBMCs were isolated. This clonotype was detected many times. Its specificity is unknown. TCR beta CDR3 region amplification was performed from RNA transcripts. Carried out on the TCR CDR3, a first-round RT-PCR used the HTBI primer set. TCRdb fed the multiplex PCR reads into MiXCR, producing one record per CDR3 protein. Of around 300,000 distinct CDR3 sequences listed, approximately 15% were seen once; the top ten hold 34%.

V usage is TRBV7-2 and J usage is TRBJ2-3; 7 bases agree with TRBD2. Sequences were obtained from blood. The TCR was taken from a woman aged 40 to 50 with Graves' ophthalmopathy. CDR3 coding DNA: TGTGCCAGCCGATCCCGGGGGGTCACAGATACGCAGTATTTT. Translating it yields CASRSRGVTDTQYF.